This T cell receptor beta chain derives from a study of neurological immune-mediated disorders. Notes on the study in general: None of the CDR3 amino acid sequences found in expanded clones was shared across subjects. This suggests that the TCR-beta repertoires were private in all groups.

Described time point: longitudinal time-point 1 (baseline). Unsorted libraries came from 2 million PBMCs stored at -80 °C. This clonotype was seen many times. Its antigen is as yet unknown. Germline loops: CDR1 LGHDT, CDR2 YNNKEL (reference sequence). This CDR3 contains 15 residues. Trimming took off 4 bases at V and 3 bases at J, with 12 bases between the two ends. MiXCR, applied by TCRdb to the 5' RACE reads, yields one record per CDR3 protein. The data contain tens of thousands of distinct CDR3 sequences, 9% to 10% of them seen just once; the ten biggest clones take up 1.6%. Sample: PBMCs. The clonotype comes from a middle-aged woman in good health. The chain is built from TRBV3-1 and TRBJ1-4; D ambiguous. As DNA, the CDR3 is TGTGCCAGCAGCCCGACCCGAGAGCCTAATGAAAAACTGTTTTTT. Residues: CASSPTREPNEKLFF.